A single sample is the source of the 32 T cell receptor beta chains below, sequenced in a study of blood T cell repertoires in COVID-19 (dated by TCRdb to the early 2020s). The protocol used for the library was the immunoSEQ multiplex PCR assay. TCRdb took over this immuneACCESS table, retaining in-frame rearrangements with V and J assigned. Such tables are incomplete; in checked studies, under half of the missing clones stem from an unresolved V gene, and the remainder is unexplained. The sample includes more than 70,000 clones, with around 86% observed a single time. Of the sample, 27% is held by the ten largest clones. Sample: peripheral blood. These receptors were collected from a human donor in a cohort sampled during active COVID-19.

In the case of this clone: The junction does not match germline at one end; this may be a read error. V and J are TRBV7-7 and TRBJ2-5; the D call may be TRBD1 or TRBD2 (5 bases each). Germline V CDR1 and CDR2: SSHAT, FNYEAQ (reference sequence). This CDR3 has 15 residues. CDR3 amino acids: CASSLASGYQETQYF. The CDR3 DNA reads TGTGCTAGCAGCTTAGCGTCAGGGTACCAAGAGACCCAGTACTTC.

Here the CDR3 DNA reads TGTGCCAGCAGCATACTACCGGGACAGGCCCGATCTAGCTCTGGAAACACCATATATTTT. Its protein is CASSILPGQARSSSGNTIYF. The gene calls are TRBV3-1 (or the pseudogene TRBV3-2) and TRBJ1-3; 8 bases agree with TRBD1. Looked up from germline, CDR1 is LGHDT and CDR2 is YNNKEL (reference sequence). The CDR3 has 20 amino acids. V lost 5 bases to trimming and J lost 0 bases; unmatched junction nucleotides: 18.

The genes are TRBV18 and TRBJ1-1; 7 bases align to TRBD1. From germline, CDR1 is KGHSH and CDR2 LQKENI. The CDR3 is made up of 13 amino acids. After removal of 5 bases from V and 6 bases from J, the junction contained 6 bases not matched to a gene. Here the CDR3 reads CASSRQGRAEAFF. In DNA form, the CDR3 reads TGTGCCAGCTCAAGACAGGGTCGGGCTGAAGCTTTCTTT.

The CDR3 spells CASSLGGEDTQYF. CDR3 in DNA: TGTGCCAGCAGTTTGGGGGGTGAAGATACGCAGTATTTT. The chain has TRBV12-3 or TRBV12-4 and TRBJ2-3; D might be TRBD2 (6 bases). The CDR3 contains 13 residues. Trimming stripped 3 bases from V and 5 bases from J, with 9 bases between.

The chain carries TRBV4-1 and TRBJ1-1, with 7 nucleotides matching TRBD1. The CDR3 spans 15 residues. J lost 6 bases, V lost 5 bases, and 12 bases had no gene match. CDR1 and CDR2 from the germline V gene are MGHRA and YSYEKL. For the CDR3, the DNA is TGCGCCAGCAGCGGAGGAACAGGGGATAGTCCTGAAGCTTTCTTT. Protein: CASSGGTGDSPEAFF.

The CDR3 region is CASSDSGAGRETQYF. The CDR3 DNA follows: TGTGCCAGTAGTGATTCAGGGGCCGGCCGAGAGACCCAGTACTTC. The chain employs TRBV19 and TRBJ2-5; maybe TRBD1 (6 bases). This CDR3 is built from 15 residues. V lost 5 bases and J 4 bases, leaving 17 bases between the germline ends. The germline CDR1 and CDR2 sequences are LNHDA and SQIVND (reference sequence). Full variable domain (missing parts from reference TRBV19 and TRBJ2-5): DGGITQSPKYLFRKEGQNVTLSCEQNLNHDAMYWYRQDPGQGLRLIYYSQIVNDFQKGDIAEGYSVSREKKESFPLTVTSAQKNPTAFYLCASSDSGAGRETQYFGPGTRLLVL.

The chain carries TRBV29-1 and TRBJ2-1; 10 bases line up with TRBD2. The CDR3 contains 16 residues. V was clipped by 1 base and J by 8 bases; unmatched bases: 11. Germline CDR1 and CDR2: SQVTM and ANQGSEA. In nucleotides, the CDR3 is TGCAGCGTTGAAGGTGGAGCGGGGGGGCTCTTCTATGAGCAGTTCTTC. This codes for CSVEGGAGGLFYEQFF.

In DNA form, the CDR3 reads TGTGCCAGCAGTGAAGATCGGGGGGGCCCAGATACGCAGTATTTT. It translates to CASSEDRGGPDTQYF. V is TRBV6-1 and J is TRBJ2-3; 8 bases are shared with TRBD2. Germline assignment: CDR1 MNHNS and CDR2 SASEGT. Unmatched junction bases numbered 4, after V lost 1 base and J lost 4 bases. The CDR3 length is 15 residues.

This chain joins TRBV7-9 and TRBJ2-7; no clear D. V dropped 2 bases and J dropped 6 bases, with 8 bases sitting between them. CDR3 size: 12 residues. Germline V gene data show CDR1 as SEHNR and CDR2 as FQNEAQ (reference sequence). The CDR3 here is CASSLYGGEQYF. For the CDR3, the DNA is TGTGCCAGCAGCTTATACGGTGGCGAGCAGTACTTC.

This clone was picked up one time. The chain recombines TRBV10-3 with TRBJ2-7, with 7 nucleotides matching TRBD1. The germline gives CDR1 ENHRY, CDR2 SYGVKD. The CDR3 spans 16 residues. V trimming: 3 bases; J trimming: 0 bases; junction bases outside the gene matches: 8. The CDR3 here is CAISDWRQGFSYEQYF. DNA of the CDR3: TGTGCCATCAGTGATTGGAGACAGGGATTCTCCTACGAGCAGTACTTC.

This clone is a singleton in its sample. V is TRBV5-1 and J is TRBJ1-1; D not resolved. The CDR3 has 14 residues. Germline CDR1 and CDR2: SGHRS and YFSETQ. V was cut by 2 bases and J by 8 bases, with 16 bases left in between. CDR3 nucleotides: TGCGCCAGCAGCTTCACATCTCCCAGCGGCGAAGCTTTCTTT. Its protein product is CASSFTSPSGEAFF.

V gene TRBV20-1 combines with J gene TRBJ1-5; 8 nucleotides line up with TRBD1. J gave up 7 bases and V 6 bases, and 8 bases lay outside the gene matches. From germline, CDR1 is DFQATT and CDR2 SNEGSKA (reference sequence). This CDR3 comprises 13 residues. The CDR3 nucleotides read TGCAGTGCCAGTGCAGGGGGCGACCAGCCCCAGCATTTT. Translated: CSASAGGDQPQHF.

The chain has TRBV5-1 and TRBJ2-2; tentatively, D is TRBD1 (5 bases). Germline CDR1 and CDR2: SGHRS and YFSETQ. The CDR3 has 15 amino acids. V gave up 4 bases and J gave up 4 bases, with 14 bases separating them. The chain's CDR3 is CASSAGRQFTGELFF. The CDR3 DNA sequence: TGCGCCAGCAGCGCAGGGCGACAATTCACCGGGGAGCTGTTTTTT.

The chain recombines TRBV11-3 with TRBJ2-2; no clear D. Between the trimmed V and J ends, which lost 4 bases and 4 bases, there was a span of 13 bases. The germline V gene has CDR1 SGHNT and CDR2 YENEEA. The CDR3 sequence is 15 residues long. The CDR3 nucleotides are TGTGCCAGCAGCTCCCCAAGACACCCCACCGGGGAGCTGTTTTTT. It translates to CASSSPRHPTGELFF.

CDR3 protein: CASSQGAGIYGYTF. CDR3 nucleotide sequence: TGTGCCAGCAGCCAAGGGGCAGGGATTTATGGCTACACCTTC. This chain links TRBV3-1 (or the pseudogene TRBV3-2) with TRBJ1-2, with D maybe TRBD1 (5 bases). This CDR3 is built from 14 residues. Trimming shortened V by 1 base and J by 5 bases, and 11 bases separated the two germline ends. Germline V lookup: CDR1 LGHDT, CDR2 YNNKEL (reference sequence).

The chain recombines TRBV10-1 with TRBJ2-7; D is possibly TRBD1 (5 bases). Germline CDR1 and CDR2: WNHNN and SYGVQD (reference sequence). Trimming pared 5 bases from V and 3 bases from J, leaving 14 bases between. The CDR3 extends over 14 amino acids. The CDR3 bases are TGCGCCAGCAGTTCAGGGCGTTCTTTCTACGAGCAGTACTTC. Translation: CASSSGRSFYEQYF.

The V and J genes are TRBV7-9 and TRBJ2-1; TRBD2 aligns across 11 bases. The CDR3 loop spans 16 amino acids. In germline, CDR1 is SEHNR, CDR2 FQNEAQ (reference sequence). V lost 7 bases, J lost 0 bases, and 5 bases stayed unmatched. The CDR3: CASILLAGDSYNEQFF. DNA of the CDR3: TGTGCCAGCATCCTACTAGCGGGGGACTCCTACAATGAGCAGTTCTTC.

This sequence joins TRBV18 and TRBJ2-7, with 12 bases lining up with TRBD1. CDR3 length: 15 amino acids. V was clipped by 3 bases and J by 6 bases; unmatched bases: 6. In germline, CDR1 is KGHSH, CDR2 LQKENI. CDR3 nucleotides: TGTGCCAGCTCACCTAGCGGGACAGGGGGCGGCGAGCAGTACTTC. Translation gives CASSPSGTGGGEQYF.

This clone has a single count. CDR3 residues: CASSLGGRSGANTGELFF. The CDR3 coding sequence is TGTGCCAGCAGCTTAGGCGGGAGGAGCGGGGCGAACACCGGGGAGCTGTTTTTT. V is TRBV7-9 and J is TRBJ2-2; 8 nucleotides match TRBD2. The CDR3 extends over 18 amino acids. Trimming removed 1 base from V and 0 bases from J; junction bases left unmatched: 7. Germline V CDR1 and CDR2: SEHNR, FQNEAQ (reference sequence).

This chain uses TRBV6-5 with TRBJ1-2, with 9 bases matching TRBD1. Germline CDR1 is MNHEY and CDR2 is SVGAGI. This CDR3 is built from 14 residues. With 7 bases clipped from V and 4 bases from J, the junction kept 7 bases outside the gene matches. CDR3 sequence: CASMRDRDGYGYTF. Written as DNA, the CDR3 is TGTGCCAGCATGAGGGACAGGGATGGCTATGGCTACACCTTC.

Comment on this clone: The same CDR3 arises from other DNA sequences in this sample as well. The chain carries TRBV4-1 and TRBJ2-7; TRBD1 matches at 9 bases. V gave up 3 bases and J gave up 3 bases; unmatched junction bases: 3. The germline gives CDR1 MGHRA, CDR2 YSYEKL. This CDR3 has 14 amino acids. The CDR3 region has the DNA TGCGCCAGCAGCCAGGGACAGGGCAGCTACGAGCAGTACTTC. It translates to CASSQGQGSYEQYF.

The chain links TRBV7-9 to TRBJ1-5; 7 nucleotides line up with TRBD1. V shed 0 bases and J 7 bases; nucleotides not matched to a gene: 3. From germline, CDR1 is SEHNR and CDR2 FQNEAQ (reference sequence). The CDR3 is 14 residues long. DNA of the CDR3: TGTGCCAGCAGCTTAGCAGGGGGCGAACAGCCCCAGCATTTT. Translated: CASSLAGGEQPQHF.

The chain uses TRBV7-3 and TRBJ2-3; the D is unclear. The CDR3 has 15 residues. V shed 2 bases and J shed 0 bases, with 9 bases lying between them. The V gene's germline CDR1 is SGHTA and CDR2 FQGTGA. The CDR3 region is CASSLWAGSTDTQYF. CDR3 in DNA: TGTGCCAGCAGCTTATGGGCTGGCAGCACAGATACGCAGTATTTT.

The chain is built from TRBV3-1 (or the pseudogene TRBV3-2) and TRBJ2-7; 8 nucleotides line up with TRBD1. The CDR3 has 14 residues. Germline loops: CDR1 LGHDT, CDR2 YNNKEL (reference sequence). J was trimmed by 1 base and V by 3 bases; bases with no gene match: 2. This chain's CDR3 is CASSHGQGSYEQYF. The CDR3 DNA sequence: TGTGCCAGCAGCCACGGACAGGGATCCTACGAGCAGTACTTC.

The V and J genes are TRBV5-1 and TRBJ1-2, with D perhaps matching TRBD1 (5 bases). Trimming cost V 4 bases and J 7 bases, with 26 bases left between them. Looked up from germline, CDR1 is SGHRS and CDR2 is YFSETQ. The CDR3 spans 17 residues. CDR3 in DNA: TGCGCCAGCAGCCGTGTGGCAGGTGACAGAGGAGTCGGTGGCTACACCTTC. Translating gives CASSRVAGDRGVGGYTF. Filled out from reference TRBV5-1 and TRBJ1-2, the complete variable domain reads KAGVTQTPRYLIKTRGQQVTLSCSPISGHRSVSWYQQTPGQGLQFLFEYFSETQRNKGNFPGRFSGRQFSNSRSEMNVSTLELGDSALYLCASSRVAGDRGVGGYTFGSGTRLTVV.

The chain couples TRBV28 to TRBJ2-5; possibly TRBD1 for D (6 bases). The germline V and J ends were trimmed by 5 bases and 2 bases, with 15 bases remaining between them. Germline V lookup: CDR1 MDHEN, CDR2 SYDVKM. The CDR3 covers 15 residues. The CDR3, as DNA: TGTGCCAGCAGTCCGGCCGGGACACCGCAAGAGACCCAGTACTTC. Its protein product is CASSPAGTPQETQYF.

This sequence joins TRBV7-2 and TRBJ1-2; the D gene is possibly TRBD1 (6 bases). The V end lost 4 bases, the J end lost 10 bases, and 22 bases lay between the germline ends. The germline V gene encodes CDR1 SGHTA and CDR2 FQGNSA. CDR3 length: 15 amino acids. The CDR3, as DNA: TGTGCCAGCAGCTCATCGAGCTCCAGGGGTTTCTTCTACACCTTC. This codes for CASSSSSSRGFFYTF.

The genes are TRBV6-5 and TRBJ2-2, with 11 nucleotides matching TRBD2. After removal of 8 bases from V and 5 bases from J, the junction contained 7 bases not matched to a gene. The CDR3 is 15 amino acids. The germline V gene has CDR1 MNHEY and CDR2 SVGAGI. Here the CDR3 reads CASHGLAGGTGELFF. In DNA, the CDR3 is TGTGCCAGCCACGGGCTAGCGGGGGGTACCGGGGAGCTGTTTTTT.

The rearrangement joins TRBV5-1 to TRBJ2-1, with 9 bases lining up with TRBD1. Per germline, CDR1 SGHRS and CDR2 YFSETQ. The trim removed 4 bases at V and 0 bases at J, leaving 2 bases unmatched. CDR3 length: 15 amino acids. This CDR3 reads CASSPGQGSYNEQFF. Here the CDR3 DNA reads TGCGCCAGCAGCCCGGGACAGGGCTCCTACAATGAGCAGTTCTTC.

The chain employs TRBV12-5 and TRBJ2-1, with 7 bases aligning to TRBD1. CDR3 size: 13 residues. The V gene end was trimmed by 6 bases and the J gene end by 9 bases; junction bases not matched to a gene: 8. In germline, CDR1 is LGHNT, CDR2 FRNRAP. CDR3 protein: CASGPQGQLEQFF. DNA for the CDR3: TGTGCTAGTGGCCCTCAGGGACAGCTTGAGCAGTTCTTC.

V is TRBV2 and J is TRBJ1-2; D gene unclear. V gave up 2 bases and J gave up 8 bases, with 9 bases separating them. The V gene's germline CDR1 is SNHLY and CDR2 FYNNEI. This CDR3 is built from 12 residues. CDR3 nucleotides: TGTGCCAGCAGTGAAACGGTTTTCGGCTACACCTTC. This codes for CASSETVFGYTF.

The gene calls are TRBV7-9 and TRBJ2-5, with a weak D call TRBD2 (5 bases). The CDR3 has 15 amino acids. Germline CDR1 is SEHNR and CDR2 is FQNEAQ (reference sequence). V was pared by 0 bases and J by 2 bases, with 10 bases between. The CDR3 here is CASSLAGNPQETQYF. DNA for the CDR3: TGTGCCAGCAGCTTAGCCGGGAATCCTCAAGAGACCCAGTACTTC.